This TCR beta chain was sequenced during a study of cytomegalovirus exposure and HLA in healthy donors. V was shortened by 6 bases and J by 1 base, with 19 bases between the two germline ends. CDR3 length: 17 amino acids. CDR1 and CDR2 from the germline V gene are MNHEY and SMNVEV (reference sequence). Both 60 Vbeta primers and 13 Jbeta primers went into the PCR. The protocol was immunoSEQ multiplex PCR, while the TCRdb copy is restricted to in-frame clones and leaves out a portion. This table holds some 130,000 clones, about 85% found once. The chain is built from TRBV27 and TRBJ1-3; no definite D call. The source material was PBMCs. This TCR was recovered from a boy between 10 and 17 years old in good health and CMV-seronegative. The CDR3 here is CASRSYVGSGSGNTIYF. Here the CDR3 DNA reads TGTGCCAGCAGGAGTTATGTGGGGTCGGGATCTGGAAACACCATATATTTT.